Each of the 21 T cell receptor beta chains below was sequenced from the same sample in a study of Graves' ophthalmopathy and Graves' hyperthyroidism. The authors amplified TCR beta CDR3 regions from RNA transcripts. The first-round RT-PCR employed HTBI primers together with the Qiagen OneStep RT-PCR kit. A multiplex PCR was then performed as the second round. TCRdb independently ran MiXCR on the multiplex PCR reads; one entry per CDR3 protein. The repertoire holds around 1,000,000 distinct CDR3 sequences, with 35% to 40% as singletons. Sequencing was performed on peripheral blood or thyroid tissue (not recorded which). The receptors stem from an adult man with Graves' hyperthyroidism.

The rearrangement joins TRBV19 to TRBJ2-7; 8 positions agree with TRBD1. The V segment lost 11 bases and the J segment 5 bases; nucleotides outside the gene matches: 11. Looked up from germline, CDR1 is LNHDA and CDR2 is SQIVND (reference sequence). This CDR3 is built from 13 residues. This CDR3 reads CAWNRDRGHEQYF. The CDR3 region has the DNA TGTGCCTGGAATCGTGACAGGGGACACGAGCAGTACTTC.

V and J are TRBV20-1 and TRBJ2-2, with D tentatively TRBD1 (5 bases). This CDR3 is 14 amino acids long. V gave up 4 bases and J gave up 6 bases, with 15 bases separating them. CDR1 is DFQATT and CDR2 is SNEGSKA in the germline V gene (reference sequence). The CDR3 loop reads CSATPSAGSGELFF. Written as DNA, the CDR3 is TGCAGTGCTACCCCTTCGGCAGGGTCCGGGGAGCTGTTTTTT.

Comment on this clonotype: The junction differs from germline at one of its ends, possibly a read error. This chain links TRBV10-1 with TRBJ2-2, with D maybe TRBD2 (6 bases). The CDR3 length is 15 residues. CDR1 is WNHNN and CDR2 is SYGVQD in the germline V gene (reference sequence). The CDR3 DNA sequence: TGCGCCAGCAGTGGTGGTATCACGAACACCGGGGGGCTGTTTTTT. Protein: CASSGGITNTGGLFF.

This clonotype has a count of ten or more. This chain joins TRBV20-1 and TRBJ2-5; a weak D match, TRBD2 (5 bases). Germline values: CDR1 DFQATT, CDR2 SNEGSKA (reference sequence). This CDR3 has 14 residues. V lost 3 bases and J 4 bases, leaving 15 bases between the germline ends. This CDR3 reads CSAREATGIETQYF. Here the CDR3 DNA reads TGCAGTGCTAGGGAGGCTACTGGTATAGAGACCCAGTACTTC.

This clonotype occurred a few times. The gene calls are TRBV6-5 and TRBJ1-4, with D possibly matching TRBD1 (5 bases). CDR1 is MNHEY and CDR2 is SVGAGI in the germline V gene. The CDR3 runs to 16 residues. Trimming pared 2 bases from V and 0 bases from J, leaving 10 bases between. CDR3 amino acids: CASSYGAGATNEKLFF. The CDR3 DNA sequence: TGTGCCAGCAGTTACGGGGCCGGGGCAACTAATGAAAAACTGTTTTTT.

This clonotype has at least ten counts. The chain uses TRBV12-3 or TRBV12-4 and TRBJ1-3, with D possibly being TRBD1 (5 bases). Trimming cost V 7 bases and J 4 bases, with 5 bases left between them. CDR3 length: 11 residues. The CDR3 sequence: CASTGGNTIYF. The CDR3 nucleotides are TGTGCCAGCACAGGGGGAAACACCATATATTTT.

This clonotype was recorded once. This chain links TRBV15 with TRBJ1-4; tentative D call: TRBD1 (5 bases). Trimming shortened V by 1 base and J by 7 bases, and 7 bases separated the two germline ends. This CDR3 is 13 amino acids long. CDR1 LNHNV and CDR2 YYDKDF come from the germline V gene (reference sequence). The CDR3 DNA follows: TGTGCCACCAGCAGAGCGGGACGTGAAAAACTGTTTTTT. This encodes CATSRAGREKLFF.

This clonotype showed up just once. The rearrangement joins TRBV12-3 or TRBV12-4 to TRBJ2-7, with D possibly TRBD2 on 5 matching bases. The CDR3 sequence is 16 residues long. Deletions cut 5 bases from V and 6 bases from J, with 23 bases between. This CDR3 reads CASSHSDGARGSEQYF. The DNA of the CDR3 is TGTGCCAGCAGTCACTCGGACGGAGCCCGAGGGAGCGAGCAGTACTTC.

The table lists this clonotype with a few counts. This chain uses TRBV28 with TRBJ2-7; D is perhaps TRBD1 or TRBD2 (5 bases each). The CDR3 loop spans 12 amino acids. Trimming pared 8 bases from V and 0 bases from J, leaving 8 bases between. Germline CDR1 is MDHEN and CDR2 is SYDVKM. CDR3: CASGGNSYEQYF. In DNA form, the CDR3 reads TGTGCCAGCGGGGGAAACTCCTACGAGCAGTACTTC.

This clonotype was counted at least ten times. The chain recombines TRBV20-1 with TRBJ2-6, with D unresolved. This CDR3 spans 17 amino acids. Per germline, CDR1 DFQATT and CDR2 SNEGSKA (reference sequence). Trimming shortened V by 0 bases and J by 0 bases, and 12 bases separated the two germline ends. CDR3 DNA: TGCAGTGCTAGAGATTGGGGTTTTAGCTCTGGGGCCAACGTCCTGACTTTC. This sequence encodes CSARDWGFSSGANVLTF.

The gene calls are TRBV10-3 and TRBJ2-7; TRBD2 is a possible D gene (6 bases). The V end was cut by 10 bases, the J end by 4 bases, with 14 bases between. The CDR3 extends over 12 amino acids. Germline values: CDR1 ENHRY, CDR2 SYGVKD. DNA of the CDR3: TGTGCCACCTTGGGGGGAAATTACGAGCAGTACTTC. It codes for CATLGGNYEQYF.

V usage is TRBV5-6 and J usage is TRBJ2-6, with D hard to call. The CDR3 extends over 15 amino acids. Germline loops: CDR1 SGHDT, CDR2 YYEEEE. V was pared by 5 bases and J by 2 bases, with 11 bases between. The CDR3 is CASSQWVAGANVLTF. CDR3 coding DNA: TGTGCCAGCAGTCAGTGGGTTGCTGGGGCCAACGTCCTGACTTTC.

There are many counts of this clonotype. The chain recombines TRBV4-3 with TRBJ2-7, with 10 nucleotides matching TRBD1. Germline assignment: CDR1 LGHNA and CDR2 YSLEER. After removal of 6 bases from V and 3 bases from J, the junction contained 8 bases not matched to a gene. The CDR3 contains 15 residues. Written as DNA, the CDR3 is TGCGCCAGCAGTTCGACGACAGGGGGCTTCTACGAGCAGTACTTC. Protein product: CASSSTTGGFYEQYF.

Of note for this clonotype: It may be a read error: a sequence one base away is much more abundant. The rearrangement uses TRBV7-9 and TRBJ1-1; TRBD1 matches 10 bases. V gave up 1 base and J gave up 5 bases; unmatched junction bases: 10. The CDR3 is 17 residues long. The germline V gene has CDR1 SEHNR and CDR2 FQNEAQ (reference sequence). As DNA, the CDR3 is TGTGCCAGCAGCTTAGAGACAGGGGGCCCTCTCGGGACTGAAGCTTTCTTT. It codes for CASSLETGGPLGTEAFF.

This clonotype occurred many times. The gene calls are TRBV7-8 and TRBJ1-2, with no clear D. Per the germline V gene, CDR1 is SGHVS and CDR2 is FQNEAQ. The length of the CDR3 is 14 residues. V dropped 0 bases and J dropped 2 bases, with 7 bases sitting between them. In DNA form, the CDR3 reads TGTGCCAGCAGCTTAGCGCTCAGGAACTATGGCTACACCTTC. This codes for CASSLALRNYGYTF.

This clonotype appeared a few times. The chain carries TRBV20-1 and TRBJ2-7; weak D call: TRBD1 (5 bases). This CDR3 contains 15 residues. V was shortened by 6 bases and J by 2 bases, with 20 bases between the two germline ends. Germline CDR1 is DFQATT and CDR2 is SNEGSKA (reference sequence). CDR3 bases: TGCAGTGCCCATTTAGGGGAAGGAGAAACCTACGAGCAGTACTTC. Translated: CSAHLGEGETYEQYF.

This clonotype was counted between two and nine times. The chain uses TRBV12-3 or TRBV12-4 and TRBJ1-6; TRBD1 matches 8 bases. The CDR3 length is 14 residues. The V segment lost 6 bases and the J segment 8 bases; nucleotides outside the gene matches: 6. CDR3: CASRQRQGYSPLHF. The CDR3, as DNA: TGTGCCAGCAGACAGAGACAGGGGTATTCACCCCTCCACTTT.

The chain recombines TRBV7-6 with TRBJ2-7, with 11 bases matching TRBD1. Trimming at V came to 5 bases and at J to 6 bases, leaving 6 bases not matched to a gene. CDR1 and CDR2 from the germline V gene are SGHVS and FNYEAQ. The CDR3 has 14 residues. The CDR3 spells CASSSLGQGAEQYF. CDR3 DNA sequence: TGTGCCAGCAGCAGCCTTGGACAGGGGGCCGAGCAGTACTTC.

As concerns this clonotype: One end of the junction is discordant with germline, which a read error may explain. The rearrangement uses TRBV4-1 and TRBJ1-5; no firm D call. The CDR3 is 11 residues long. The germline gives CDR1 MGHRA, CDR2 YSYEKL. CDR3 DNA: TGTGCCAGCATGGGCAATCAGCCCCAGCATTTT. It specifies CASMGNQPQHF.

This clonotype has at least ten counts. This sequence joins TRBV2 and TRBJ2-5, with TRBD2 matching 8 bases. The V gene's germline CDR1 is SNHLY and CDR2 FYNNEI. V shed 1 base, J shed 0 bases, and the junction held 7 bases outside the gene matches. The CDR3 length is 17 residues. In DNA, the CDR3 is TGTGCCAGCAGTGAAGGAAGGCGGGGGGCAAACCAAGAGACCCAGTACTTC. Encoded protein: CASSEGRRGANQETQYF.

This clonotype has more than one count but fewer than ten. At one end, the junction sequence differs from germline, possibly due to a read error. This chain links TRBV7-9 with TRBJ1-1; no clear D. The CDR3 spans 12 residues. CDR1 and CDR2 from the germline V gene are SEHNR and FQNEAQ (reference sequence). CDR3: CASGDMNTEAFF. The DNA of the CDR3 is TGTGCCAGCGGGGATATGAATACTGAAGCTTTCTTT.